This TCR beta chain was documented in a study of T cells in Graves' hyperthyroidism and ophthalmopathy. This CDR3 has 15 amino acids. V was cut by 8 bases and J by 1 base, with 17 bases left in between. The germline V gene has CDR1 MNHEY and CDR2 SMNVEV (reference sequence). Amplified TCR beta CDR3 regions derived from RNA transcripts. The HTBI primer set served for first-round RT-PCR of the TCR CDR3. One entry per CDR3 protein, called by TCRdb with MiXCR from the multiplex PCR reads. The sample has roughly 650,000 distinct CDR3 sequences, about a sixth seen once. This clonotype came up a few times. What was sequenced was blood. The chain is built from TRBV27 and TRBJ1-1, with D possibly being TRBD1 (6 bases). The receptor was derived from a woman aged 40 to 50 with Graves' ophthalmopathy. The CDR3 coding sequence is TGTGCCAGCGCGTCCCTGGGACACCCGAACACTGAAGCTTTCTTT. It encodes CASASLGHPNTEAFF.